These 8 T cell receptor beta chains came from one sample sequenced in a study of cytomegalovirus exposure and HLA in healthy donors. It was with 60 Vbeta and 13 Jbeta primers that the PCR ran. Profiled with immunoSEQ multiplex PCR; TCRdb holds only in-frame clones, not every one. Counted here are 200,000 to 250,000 clones, about 75% occurring once; the ten biggest clones make up around 2%. Specimen: PBMCs. The receptors derive from a man younger than 35 in good health and CMV-seronegative.

The chain combines TRBV11-2 with TRBJ1-3; TRBD1 aligns across 7 bases. The CDR3 length is 15 residues. Germline V gene data show CDR1 as SGHAT and CDR2 as FQNNGV. The V gene end was trimmed by 3 bases and the J gene end by 3 bases; junction bases not matched to a gene: 5. Here the CDR3 reads CASSLGGQSGNTIYF. In DNA form, the CDR3 reads TGTGCCAGCAGCTTGGGGGGACAGAGTGGAAACACCATATATTTT.

V is TRBV18 and J is TRBJ2-3, with TRBD2 matching over 10 bases. Unmatched junction bases numbered 1, after V lost 6 bases and J lost 1 base. This CDR3 is 14 amino acids long. Germline V CDR1 and CDR2: KGHSH, LQKENI. This CDR3 reads CASSGTSGTDTQYF. CDR3 DNA: TGTGCCAGCTCCGGGACTAGCGGCACAGATACGCAGTATTTT.

This clone was seen only a few times. V is TRBV7-8 and J is TRBJ2-7; D not resolved. Per germline, CDR1 SGHVS and CDR2 FQNEAQ. This CDR3 is built from 15 residues. V gave up 3 bases and J gave up 0 bases, with 12 bases separating them. CDR3 DNA sequence: TGTGCCAGCAGCTTGAATGACATTAGCTCCTACGAGCAGTACTTC. Translation: CASSLNDISSYEQYF.

This rearrangement joins TRBV9 to TRBJ2-1; 7 bases map to TRBD1. The length of the CDR3 is 14 residues. Per germline, CDR1 SGDLS and CDR2 YYNGEE. The junction had 4 bases not matched to a gene; V was cut back by 4 bases and J by 3 bases. The CDR3 coding sequence is TGTGCCAGCAGCCCGAGGACAGGCTACAATGAGCAGTTCTTC. Translating it yields CASSPRTGYNEQFF.

The gene calls are TRBV18 and TRBJ1-2; D is ambiguous. This CDR3 has 13 residues. Per germline, CDR1 KGHSH and CDR2 LQKENI. Trimming stripped 3 bases from V and 6 bases from J, with 11 bases between. CDR3 DNA sequence: TGTGCCAGCTCACCGGCGGGGTTGGATGGCTACACCTTC. It codes for CASSPAGLDGYTF.

Remarks on this clone: This CDR3 is also generated by other DNA sequences in the sample. The chain couples TRBV19 to TRBJ2-5; 9 bases line up with TRBD1. This CDR3 has 14 amino acids. J gave up 5 bases and V 4 bases, and 5 bases lay outside the gene matches. Germline CDR1 and CDR2: LNHDA and SQIVND (reference sequence). The CDR3 loop reads CASSRQGVGETQYF. CDR3 DNA sequence: TGTGCCAGTAGTAGACAGGGGGTCGGGGAGACCCAGTACTTC.

The J gene is TRBJ2-1, the V gene TRBV11-3; 7 bases are shared with TRBD1. The CDR3 loop spans 14 amino acids. CDR1 is SGHNT, CDR2 YENEEA, per germline. With V trimmed by 7 bases and J by 2 bases, 5 bases remained unmatched. The CDR3 reads CASTITGAYNEQFF. In DNA, the CDR3 is TGTGCCAGCACCATCACAGGGGCCTACAATGAGCAGTTCTTC.

The J gene is TRBJ1-4, the V gene TRBV30, with D possibly matching TRBD1 (5 bases). This CDR3 is 15 amino acids long. Between the trimmed V and J ends, which lost 3 bases and 7 bases, there was a span of 18 bases. Looked up from germline, CDR1 is GTSNPN and CDR2 is SVGIG (reference sequence). CDR3 protein: CAWSVRAGWSEKLFF. CDR3 in DNA: TGTGCCTGGAGCGTTAGGGCAGGGTGGAGTGAAAAACTGTTTTTT.